A selection of T cell receptor beta chains follows, all from one sample in a study of blood T cell repertoires in COVID-19. Assay used: immunoSEQ multiplex PCR; TCRdb lists only in-frame clones, some missing. Among approximately 230,000 clones listed, about nine tenths were seen once. The sample was PBMCs or T cells enriched from blood (not recorded which). Source of these receptors: a woman under 40 with acute COVID-19. Both conserved end residues are part of each CDR3. A D gene is named only where the DNA matches it firmly. Not every row has a clone size; where given, it reads once, few, many or a size class.

D	V	J	size	CDR3	DNA
TRBD2	TRBV30	TRBJ2-3	.	CAWSIRITSGGWADTQYF	TGTGCCTGGAGTATCCGAATAACTAGCGGGGGGTGGGCAGATACGCAGTATTTT
.	TRBV7-2	TRBJ2-1	.	CASSLAVSSYNEQFF	TGTGCCAGCAGCTTAGCAGTTAGCTCCTACAATGAGCAGTTCTTC
TRBD1	TRBV28	TRBJ2-7	.	CASRPRQGAYEQYF	TGTGCCAGCAGGCCAAGACAGGGGGCGTACGAGCAGTACTTC
.	TRBV7-3	TRBJ2-5	once	CASSPSGYQETQYF	TGTGCCAGCAGCCCATCAGGGTACCAAGAGACCCAGTACTTC
.	TRBV4-3	TRBJ2-2	.	CASSQAPPGANTGELFF	TGCGCCAGCAGCCAAGCCCCCCCAGGGGCGAACACCGGGGAGCTGTTTTTT
TRBD2	TRBV6-2/TRBV6-3	TRBJ2-1	.	CASSAPSGGSYNEQFF	TGTGCCAGCAGCGCCCCTTCGGGGGGCTCCTACAATGAGCAGTTCTTC
TRBD2	TRBV13	TRBJ2-3	.	CASSLLLAGGRDTQYF	TGTGCCAGCAGCTTATTGCTAGCGGGGGGCAGGGATACGCAGTATTTT
.	TRBV30	TRBJ1-5	.	CAWSGQSNQPQHF	TGTGCCTGGAGTGGCCAGAGCAATCAGCCCCAGCATTTT
.	TRBV5-1	TRBJ1-4	.	CASSYGQSKNEKLFF	TGCGCCAGCAGCTATGGACAGTCAAAAAATGAAAAACTGTTTTTT
.	TRBV5-6	TRBJ2-3	.	CASSLGGPDTQYF	TGTGCCAGCAGCTTGGGCGGGCCAGATACGCAGTATTTT
TRBD1	TRBV6-5	TRBJ1-1	.	CASRVRDRGSSEAFF	TGTGCCAGCAGAGTCCGGGACAGGGGGTCGAGTGAAGCTTTCTTT
TRBD1	TRBV19	TRBJ1-5	.	CASSIGPGGSQPQHF	TGTGCCAGTAGTATAGGACCAGGGGGCAGTCAGCCCCAGCATTTT
TRBD1	TRBV7-4	TRBJ2-1	.	CASSSPRDRAYNEQFF	TGTGCCAGCAGCTCTCCCCGGGACAGGGCCTACAATGAGCAGTTCTTC
TRBD2	TRBV14	TRBJ2-1	once	CASSQKRLAGHNEQFF	TGTGCCAGCAGCCAAAAGAGACTAGCGGGACACAATGAGCAGTTCTTC
TRBD1	TRBV27	TRBJ2-7	.	CASSLVGQGFKTYEQYF	TGTGCCAGCAGTTTAGTGGGACAGGGGTTCAAAACCTACGAGCAGTACTTC
.	TRBV28	TRBJ1-2	.	CASSLASGYGYTF	TGTGCCAGCAGTTTGGCCTCGGGGTATGGCTACACCTTC
TRBD1	TRBV27	TRBJ1-6	.	CASSSTNLRDRGSPLHF	TGTGCCAGCAGTTCCACCAACCTCCGGGACAGGGGTTCACCCCTCCACTTT
TRBD1	TRBV19	TRBJ1-1	few	CASSPGQGGTEAFF	TGTGCCAGTAGTCCGGGACAGGGGGGCACTGAAGCTTTCTTT
.	TRBV9	TRBJ1-1	.	CASSKTAAHTEAFF	TGTGCCAGCAGCAAAACAGCGGCGCACACTGAAGCTTTCTTT
.	TRBV3-1/TRBV3-2	TRBJ1-1	.	CASSLGAANTEAFF	TGTGCCAGCAGCTTAGGAGCGGCGAACACTGAAGCTTTCTTT
TRBD2	TRBV19	TRBJ2-5	.	CASSKGLAGEETQYF	TGTGCCAGTAGTAAAGGACTAGCGGGAGAAGAGACCCAGTACTTC
TRBD1	TRBV4-1	TRBJ1-2	.	CASSLIPLAQGGYGYTF	TGCGCCAGCAGCCTGATTCCGCTCGCCCAGGGGGGCTATGGCTACACCTTC
.	TRBV19	TRBJ1-3	.	CASSVPGANSGNTIYF	TGTGCCAGTAGTGTCCCAGGGGCCAACTCTGGAAACACCATATATTTT
.	TRBV12-3/TRBV12-4	TRBJ1-1	.	CASSSDFEAFF	TGTGCCAGCAGTTCGGACTTTGAAGCTTTCTTT
TRBD1	TRBV6-5	TRBJ2-7	.	CASQRGTVAYEQYF	TGTGCCAGCCAGAGAGGGACAGTCGCTTACGAGCAGTACTTC
TRBD1	TRBV7-9	TRBJ1-4	.	CASSPRGASNEKLFF	TGTGCCAGCAGCCCCAGGGGGGCCTCGAATGAAAAACTGTTTTTT
.	TRBV6-1	TRBJ1-1	.	CASSAQGGSVITEAFF	TGTGCCAGCAGTGCACAGGGTGGATCCGTGATCACTGAAGCTTTCTTT
.	TRBV6-2/TRBV6-3	TRBJ2-1	.	CASSYSYRSSYNEQFF	TGTGCCAGCAGTTACAGCTATCGGAGCTCCTACAATGAGCAGTTCTTC
TRBD1	TRBV19	TRBJ2-1	.	CASSTPTGPTNEQFF	TGTGCCAGTAGTACCCCGACAGGGCCGACTAATGAGCAGTTCTTC
.	TRBV18	TRBJ1-3	once	CASSQLDGDSGNTIYF	TGTGCCAGCTCCCAGCTCGACGGAGACTCTGGAAACACCATATATTTT
.	TRBV24-1	TRBJ2-1	.	CATSGGETGMNEQFF	TGTGCCACCTCCGGAGGGGAGACAGGGATGAATGAGCAGTTCTTC
.	TRBV27	TRBJ1-2	.	CASSFPSGYGYTF	TGTGCCAGCAGTTTCCCCAGTGGCTATGGCTACACCTTC
.	TRBV14	TRBJ2-3	.	CASSLRVGGQGTDTQYF	TGTGCCAGCAGCCTCCGTGTAGGGGGTCAAGGCACAGATACGCAGTATTTT
.	TRBV4-1	TRBJ1-4	.	CASSQEGLFVRGDEKLFF	TGCGCCAGCAGCCAAGAAGGGCTCTTTGTCAGGGGTGACGAAAAACTGTTTTTT
.	TRBV16	TRBJ1-5	.	CASSQGRGNQPQHF	TGTGCCAGCAGCCAAGGGCGTGGCAATCAGCCCCAGCATTTT
TRBD1	TRBV7-9	TRBJ1-1	.	CASSTGTGGTEAFF	TGTGCCAGCAGCACCGGGACAGGGGGGACTGAAGCTTTCTTT
.	TRBV5-4	TRBJ2-7	.	CASSSSLLRSSYEQYF	TGTGCCAGCAGCTCCTCTTTGCTTCGGTCCTCCTACGAGCAGTACTTC
.	TRBV1	TRBJ2-7	.	CTSSPTPQQGINEQYF	TGCACCAGCAGCCCAACCCCCCAACAGGGTATCAACGAGCAGTACTTC
.	TRBV10-3	TRBJ1-6	.	CAVAIEGSNNSPLHF	TGTGCCGTCGCTATTGAAGGGAGTAATAATTCACCCCTCCACTTT
TRBD1	TRBV19	TRBJ2-2	.	CASSVRQGITGELFF	TGTGCCAGTAGTGTAAGACAGGGCATCACCGGGGAGCTGTTTTTT
.	TRBV11-1	TRBJ1-2	.	CASSSRMPGHNYGYTF	TGTGCCAGCAGCTCCCGAATGCCGGGACACAACTATGGCTACACCTTC